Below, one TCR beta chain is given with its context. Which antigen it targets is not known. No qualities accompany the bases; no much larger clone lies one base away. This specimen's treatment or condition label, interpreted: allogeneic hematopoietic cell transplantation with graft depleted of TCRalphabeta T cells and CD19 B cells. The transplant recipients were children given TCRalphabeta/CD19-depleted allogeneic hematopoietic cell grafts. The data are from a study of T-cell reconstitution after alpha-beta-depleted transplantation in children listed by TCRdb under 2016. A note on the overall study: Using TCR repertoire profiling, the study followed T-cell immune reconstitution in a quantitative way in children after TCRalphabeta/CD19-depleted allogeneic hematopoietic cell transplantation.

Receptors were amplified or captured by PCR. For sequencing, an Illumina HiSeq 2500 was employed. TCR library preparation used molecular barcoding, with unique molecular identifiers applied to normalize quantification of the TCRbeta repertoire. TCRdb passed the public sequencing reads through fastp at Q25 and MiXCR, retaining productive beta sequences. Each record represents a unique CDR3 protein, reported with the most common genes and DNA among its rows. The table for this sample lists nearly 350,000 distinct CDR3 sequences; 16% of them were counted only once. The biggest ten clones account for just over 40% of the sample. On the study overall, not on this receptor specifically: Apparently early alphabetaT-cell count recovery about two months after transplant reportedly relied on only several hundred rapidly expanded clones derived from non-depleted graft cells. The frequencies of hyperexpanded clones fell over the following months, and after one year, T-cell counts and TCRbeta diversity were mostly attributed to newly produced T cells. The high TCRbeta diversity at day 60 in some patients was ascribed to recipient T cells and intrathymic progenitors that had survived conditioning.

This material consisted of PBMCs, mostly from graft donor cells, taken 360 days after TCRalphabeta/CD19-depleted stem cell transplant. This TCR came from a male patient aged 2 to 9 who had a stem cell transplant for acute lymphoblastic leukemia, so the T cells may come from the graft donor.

Here the CDR3 is given as CASGTGAYNSPLHF. The nucleotide sequence reads TGTGCCAGCGGGACCGGGGCCTATAATTCACCCCTCCACTTT. The sequence joins TRBV28 to TRBJ1-6; a weak D assignment points to TRBD1 (5 bases agree). The CDR3 measures 14 amino acids from cysteine to phenylalanine. The retained sequence is limited to the CDR3, 42 bases, with the frame set at the first base. V is shortened by 8 bases, J by 2 bases, and the region joining them spans 10 bases. The germline V gene provides CDR1 MDHEN and CDR2 SYDVKM.